This TCR beta chain was sequenced in a study of blood T cell repertoires in COVID-19. Study summary: Some COVID-19 samples were acute and others convalescent; all came from the United States, Italy and Spain.

Assay: immunoSEQ multiplex PCR; the TCRdb copy retains only in-frame clones and omits some. The sample contains hundreds of thousands of clones, about 88% of which appear only once. Seattle's cohort entered during active infection and was followed longitudinally. The CDR3 is 14 amino acids. Germline V gene data show CDR1 as SGHTA and CDR2 as FQGNSA. V dropped 0 bases and J dropped 4 bases, with 9 bases sitting between them. This TCR derives from a man aged 18 to 30 with COVID-19, enrolled during active disease. The material sequenced was peripheral blood. V is TRBV7-2 and J is TRBJ1-1, with TRBD1 as a possible D gene (5 bases). CDR3 loop: CASSLAVGGTEAFF. The CDR3 coding sequence is TGTGCCAGCAGCTTAGCAGTCGGGGGCACTGAAGCTTTCTTT.